This TCR beta chain was captured in a study of neoadjuvant anti-PD-1 for oral cavity cancer. Study-wide results and caveats: After neoadjuvant nivolumab, PBMC T cell clonality was significantly higher in non-responders than responders.

CDR1 and CDR2 from the germline V gene are MNHEY and SVGAGI. Trimming removed 0 bases from V and 4 bases from J, with 13 bases in between. CDR3 length: 16 amino acids. The sample holds one count of this clone. As yet, its antigen is unknown. Clones were read by immunoSEQ multiplex PCR, and TCRdb kept only the in-frame ones, dropping some. Here the sample spans some 15,000 clones, roughly 72% being singletons. The sequence was collected from a person aged 35-80 years with oral cavity squamous cell carcinoma. V is TRBV6-5 and J is TRBJ2-1; D ambiguous. The sample was PBMCs, taken before nivolumab (anti-PD-1) treatment. Written as DNA, the CDR3 is TGTGCCAGCAGTTACTCGTATGGACCGAGATACAATGAGCAGTTCTTC. Residues: CASSYSYGPRYNEQFF.